The 25 T cell receptor beta chains in this list originate from one sample, sequenced in a study of breast tumors, draining lymph nodes, adjacent tissues. The lymph nodes were axillary draining lymph nodes from breast cancer patients. TCRdb passed the multiplex PCR reads through MiXCR, listing each CDR3 protein once. The sample holds around 130,000 distinct CDR3 sequences, 30% to 35% seen once. The sample was axillary lymph node tissue. The receptors were sampled from a female donor with breast cancer. Some clones in this sample may be carry-over from other donors' samples.

The chain uses TRBV6-5 and TRBJ2-4, with no clear D. Germline V gene data show CDR1 as MNHEY and CDR2 as SVGAGI. The length of the CDR3 is 14 residues. The V end was cut by 6 bases, the J end by 2 bases, with 11 bases between. The CDR3 sequence: CASSQAGSKNIQYF. In nucleotides, the CDR3 is TGTGCCAGCAGCCAGGCCGGGTCCAAAAACATTCAGTACTTC.

This clonotype has just a few counts. This may come from a read error, since a much larger clone is one base off. V and J are TRBV5-1 and TRBJ2-5, with D unclear. The CDR3 has 12 amino acids. CDR1 and CDR2 from the germline V gene are SGHRS and YFSETQ. The CDR3 loop reads CASSLTQETHYF. CDR3 in DNA: TGCGCCAGCAGCCTGACCCAAGAGACCCACTACTTC.

The gene calls are TRBV2 and TRBJ2-2, with TRBD1 matching over 9 bases. This CDR3 comprises 14 residues. Trimming removed 8 bases from V and 4 bases from J; junction bases left unmatched: 5. The germline V gene encodes CDR1 SNHLY and CDR2 FYNNEI. The CDR3: CASAGTGPTGELFF. CDR3 nucleotides: TGTGCCAGCGCAGGGACAGGGCCCACCGGGGAGCTGTTTTTT.

This clonotype appeared a few times. The V call is TRBV7-3, the J call TRBJ2-4; D perhaps matches TRBD2 (5 bases). Germline CDR1 is SGHTA and CDR2 is FQGTGA. CDR3 length: 15 amino acids. Trimming pared 2 bases from V and 2 bases from J, leaving 10 bases between. The CDR3 here is CASSLGSGSKNIQYF. DNA of the CDR3: TGTGCCAGCAGCTTAGGGTCGGGGTCCAAAAACATTCAGTACTTC.

This clonotype occurred a few times. The chain combines TRBV7-9 with TRBJ1-1, with 9 bases fitting TRBD1. The germline gives CDR1 SEHNR, CDR2 FQNEAQ (reference sequence). Trimming cost V 0 bases and J 3 bases; bases outside gene matches: 2. The CDR3 is 15 amino acids. This CDR3 reads CASSLARTGDTEAFF. Here the CDR3 DNA reads TGTGCCAGCAGCTTAGCGCGGACAGGGGACACTGAAGCTTTCTTT.

This chain links TRBV20-1 with TRBJ1-6; TRBD1 is a possible D gene (6 bases). The CDR3 is made up of 15 amino acids. Looked up from germline, CDR1 is DFQATT and CDR2 is SNEGSKA (reference sequence). V was pared by 3 bases and J by 6 bases, with 15 bases between. DNA for the CDR3: TGCAGTGCTAGGGGGGCGAGGGTTGCTAATTCACCCCTCCACTTT. It is translated as CSARGARVANSPLHF.

This clonotype was counted at least ten times. The chain links TRBV12-3 or TRBV12-4 to TRBJ2-2, with 7 nucleotides matching TRBD1. After removal of 3 bases from V and 8 bases from J, the junction contained 9 bases not matched to a gene. The CDR3 runs 15 residues. This chain's CDR3 is CASSFLDRNRGELFF. The CDR3 DNA is TGTGCCAGCAGTTTCCTGGACAGGAATAGGGGGGAGCTGTTTTTT.

At least ten counts were recorded for this clonotype. The chain has TRBV20-1 and TRBJ1-2, with D possibly TRBD1 on 5 matching bases. The length of the CDR3 is 16 residues. V was pared by 1 base and J by 3 bases, with 18 bases between. Germline loops: CDR1 DFQATT, CDR2 SNEGSKA (reference sequence). CDR3 DNA: TGCAGTGCTAGAGCTTCAGGAGGGTTGGGGGACTATGGCTACACCTTC. Residues: CSARASGGLGDYGYTF.

The CDR3 DNA reads TGCGCCAGCAGCACTACCGGGACAGGGGGAAATGAGCAGTTCTTC. Translating it yields CASSTTGTGGNEQFF. This chain connects TRBV5-1 to TRBJ2-1; 11 bases agree with TRBD1. The germline V gene encodes CDR1 SGHRS and CDR2 YFSETQ. The junction had 7 bases not matched to a gene; V was cut back by 4 bases and J by 7 bases. This CDR3 is built from 15 residues.

This clonotype occurred many times. The genes are TRBV20-1 and TRBJ1-2; weak D call: TRBD1 (6 bases). This CDR3 comprises 13 residues. CDR1 is DFQATT, CDR2 SNEGSKA, per germline (reference sequence). The ends were cut back, 0 bases at V and 4 bases at J, with 9 bases in the middle. CDR3 DNA sequence: TGCAGTGCTAGAGATCTACAGGGCTATGGCTACACCTTC. It codes for CSARDLQGYGYTF.

This clonotype was seen repeatedly, ten times or more. The chain is built from TRBV7-3 and TRBJ1-6; D is unresolved. The V end lost 5 bases, the J end lost 5 bases, and 10 bases lay between the germline ends. Germline CDR1 and CDR2: SGHTA and FQGTGA. This CDR3 region has 14 residues. CDR3 protein: CASSPSANNSPLHF. As DNA, the CDR3 is TGTGCCAGCAGCCCCTCGGCGAATAATTCACCCCTCCACTTT.

There are many counts of this clonotype. This rearrangement joins TRBV18 to TRBJ2-5; D unclear. Trimming took 0 bases from V and 4 from J, leaving 15 bases between them. Germline loops: CDR1 KGHSH, CDR2 LQKENI. The CDR3 covers 16 residues. The CDR3 DNA reads TGTGCCAGCTCACCACCAATCCCAATCGCTCCAGAGACCCAGTACTTC. Its translation: CASSPPIPIAPETQYF. The entire variable domain, with the rest obtained from reference TRBV18 and TRBJ2-5, is as follows: NAGVMQNPRHLVRRRGQEARLRCSPMKGHSHVYWYRQLPEEGLKFMVYLQKENIIDESGMPKERFSAEFPKEGPSILRIQQVVRGDSAAYFCASSPPIPIAPETQYFGPGTRLLVL.

This clonotype has only a few counts. Germline is not matched at one junction end, which may reflect a read error. The chain has TRBV6-2 or TRBV6-3 and TRBJ1-2, with a possible D match to TRBD1 (5 bases). Germline CDR1 reads MNHEY; CDR2 reads SVGEGT. This CDR3 has 13 residues. CDR3 residues: CASSYGGNSGYTF. In nucleotides, the CDR3 is TGTGCCAGCAGTTACGGGGGGAACTCTGGCTACACCTTC.

The chain employs TRBV7-3 and TRBJ2-3; TRBD1 agrees at 10 bases. Trimming cost V 5 bases and J 5 bases; bases outside gene matches: 7. CDR1 is SGHTA and CDR2 is FQGTGA in the germline V gene. The CDR3 sequence is 15 residues long. CDR3 DNA sequence: TGTGCCAGCAGCACAGGGACAGGGGAGGGAGATACGCAGTATTTT. Its translation is CASSTGTGEGDTQYF. The complete variable domain, with remaining parts taken from reference TRBV7-3 and TRBJ2-3, reads GAGVSQTPSNKVTEKGKYVELRCDPISGHTALYWYRQSLGQGPEFLIYFQGTGAADDSGLPNDRFFAVRPEGSVSTLKIQRTERGDSAVYLCASSTGTGEGDTQYFGPGTRLTVL.

This clonotype appeared many times. The rearrangement links TRBV28 to TRBJ1-6, with a tentative D call TRBD1 (5 bases). CDR1 and CDR2 (germline): MDHEN, SYDVKM. The CDR3 is 18 residues long. V lost 6 bases, J lost 6 bases, and 24 bases lay in between. CDR3 DNA sequence: TGTGCCAGCAGCCCCACCTATGGCAGGGCGAGCGGTAATTCACCCCTCCACTTT. Residues: CASSPTYGRASGNSPLHF.

The chain carries TRBV29-1 and TRBJ1-5; 7 bases fit TRBD1. This CDR3 is built from 13 residues. J gave up 16 bases and V 7 bases, and 19 bases lay outside the gene matches. Germline lookup yields CDR1 SQVTM and CDR2 ANQGSEA. CDR3 loop: CSAQGGYNQPPHF. The DNA for the CDR3 is TGCAGCGCCCAGGGGGGGTACAATCAGCCCCCACATTTT. Complete variable domain (other parts from reference TRBV29-1 and TRBJ1-5): SAVISQKPSRDICQRGTSLTIQCQVDSQVTMMFWYRQQPGQSLTLIATANQGSEATYESGFVIDKFPISRPNLTFSTLTVSNMSPEDSSIYLCSAQGGYNQPPHFGDGTRLSIL.

To note about this clonotype: The junction shows a germline mismatch at one end, possibly a read error. As DNA, the CDR3 is TGTGCCAGTAGTGAAAGGGACAGGGGGACCCAGTACTTC. Translation: CASSERDRGTQYF. This chain uses TRBV25-1 with TRBJ2-5; 10 bases fit TRBD1. The CDR3 runs 13 residues. Germline CDR1 reads MGHDK; CDR2 reads SYGVNS.

This clonotype was seen more than once but under ten times. Just one base apart from a much larger clone, this may be a read error. This sequence joins TRBV7-6 and TRBJ2-5; possible D gene TRBD1, 6 bases. CDR1 is SGHVS and CDR2 is FNYEAQ in the germline V gene. The CDR3 loop spans 15 amino acids. The CDR3 coding sequence is TGTGCCAGCAGCGAACTCCCTGGGGGCCAAGAGACCCAGCACTTC. This codes for CASSELPGGQETQHF.

The table lists this clonotype with many counts. This chain joins TRBV19 and TRBJ2-3, with a possible D match to TRBD1 (7 bases). Trimming stripped 5 bases from V and 0 bases from J, with 15 bases between. CDR1 LNHDA and CDR2 SQIVND come from the germline V gene (reference sequence). This CDR3 has 16 residues. CDR3 bases: TGTGCCAGTAGTGCCCCCAGGGGGGCTAGCACAGATACGCAGTATTTT. Its protein product is CASSAPRGASTDTQYF.

On this clonotype itself: This likely comes from a read error, as the CDR3 has no conserved phenylalanine or tryptophan at its end. The limits of the CDR3 on the DNA are not certain, so only TCRdb's listed CDR3 is given. The V call is TRBV2, the J call TRBJ2-6; TRBD1 is taken as the D call from the table, unchecked against the DNA. Germline CDR1 is SNHLY and CDR2 is FYNNEI. The CDR3 has 19 amino acids, counting both end residues. CDR3 sequence reads: CASSEAYGGVRTGANVLTC.

The rearrangement links TRBV6-5 to TRBJ1-2; unclear D gene. Germline CDR1 MNHEY, CDR2 SVGAGI. This CDR3 region has 13 residues. With 2 bases removed from V and 4 bases from J, the gap between germline ends came to 8 bases. CDR3 sequence (DNA): TGTGCCAGCAGTTACCATGACCTCTATGGCTACACCTTC. Translating gives CASSYHDLYGYTF.

This clonotype was detected many times. The DNA of the CDR3 is TGTGCCAGCAGTTACGCAGACAGGGAGAGTTCCGAGCAGTACGTC. It specifies CASSYADRESSEQYV. This chain uses TRBV6-2 or TRBV6-3 with TRBJ2-7, with 7 nucleotides matching TRBD1. The CDR3 consists of 15 residues. The germline V gene has CDR1 MNHEY and CDR2 SVGEGT. J gave up 6 bases and V 2 bases, and 10 bases lay outside the gene matches.

About this clonotype itself: At one end, the junction sequence differs from germline, possibly due to a read error. This sequence joins TRBV15 and TRBJ2-7; TRBD1 aligns across 7 bases. This CDR3 has 14 amino acids. The germline V gene has CDR1 LNHNV and CDR2 YYDKDF (reference sequence). CDR3 nucleotides: TGTGCCACCCCCCGGACAGGCTTTTCCTACGGGCAGTACTTC. It codes for CATPRTGFSYGQYF. The full variable domain, completed using reference TRBV15 and TRBJ2-7, is DAMVIQNPRYQVTQFGKPVTLSCSQTLNHNVMYWYQQKSSQAPKLLFHYYDKDFNNEADTPDNFQSRRPNTSFCFLDIRSPGLGDTAMYLCATPRTGFSYGQYFGPGTRLTVT.

Worth noting for this clonotype: The CDR3 does not end in the conserved phenylalanine or tryptophan, so this is likely a read error. The chain carries TRBV2 and TRBJ1-1, with 8 nucleotides matching TRBD1. Unmatched junction bases numbered 5, after V lost 4 bases and J lost 1 base. Germline CDR1 SNHLY, CDR2 FYNNEI. The CDR3 sequence is 15 residues long. CDR3 amino acids: CASSAPGTGNTEAFS. The CDR3 DNA reads TGTGCCAGCAGTGCCCCCGGGACAGGGAACACTGAAGCTTTCTCT.

The CDR3 region is CASSVTDFSTEAFF. Written as DNA, the CDR3 is TGTGCCAGCAGCGTAACGGACTTTTCCACTGAAGCTTTCTTT. This chain joins TRBV9 and TRBJ1-1; no firm D call. V lost 1 base to trimming and J lost 4 bases, with 11 bases between them. This CDR3 contains 14 residues. Germline-derived CDR1 and CDR2 are SGDLS and YYNGEE.